Here is one T cell receptor (beta chain) with its context. Germline V gives CDR1 SNHLY, CDR2 FYNNEI. The V gene lost 6 bases and the J gene lost 0 bases, with 11 bases spanning the gap. CDR3 length: 14 amino acids. Participant-reported clinical history was the basis for cohort assignment. The data stem from a study of blood T cell repertoires in COVID-19. Study details: PBMCs, B-cell-depleted T cells, or T cells provided the cDNA or gDNA that made up the material.

Original processing notes: Counts of nucleated cells, estimated from reference gene primer amplification, were obtained. Data came from immunoSEQ multiplex PCR; TCRdb stores just in-frame clones and leaves some out. The V and J calls and clone size were taken over from that table, and D and trimming were inferred from the DNA. The top ten hold 10% to 13% of the sample, which has 200,000 to 250,000 clones, about 90% seen once. The sequence was obtained from a man between 25 and 39 years old who had recovered from COVID-19. The rearrangement links TRBV2 to TRBJ1-1; D remains ambiguous. The source material was PBMCs or T cells enriched from blood (not recorded which). CDR3 sequence (DNA): TGTGCCAGCAGCCGAGGGTGGATGAACACTGAAGCTTTCTTT. Encoded protein: CASSRGWMNTEAFF. The variable domain in full, with the rest retrieved from reference TRBV2 and TRBJ1-1, is EPEVTQTPSHQVTQMGQEVILRCVPISNHLYFYWYRQILGQKVEFLVSFYNNEISEKSEIFDDQFSVERPDGSNFTLKIRSTKLEDSAMYFCASSRGWMNTEAFFGQGTRLTVV.